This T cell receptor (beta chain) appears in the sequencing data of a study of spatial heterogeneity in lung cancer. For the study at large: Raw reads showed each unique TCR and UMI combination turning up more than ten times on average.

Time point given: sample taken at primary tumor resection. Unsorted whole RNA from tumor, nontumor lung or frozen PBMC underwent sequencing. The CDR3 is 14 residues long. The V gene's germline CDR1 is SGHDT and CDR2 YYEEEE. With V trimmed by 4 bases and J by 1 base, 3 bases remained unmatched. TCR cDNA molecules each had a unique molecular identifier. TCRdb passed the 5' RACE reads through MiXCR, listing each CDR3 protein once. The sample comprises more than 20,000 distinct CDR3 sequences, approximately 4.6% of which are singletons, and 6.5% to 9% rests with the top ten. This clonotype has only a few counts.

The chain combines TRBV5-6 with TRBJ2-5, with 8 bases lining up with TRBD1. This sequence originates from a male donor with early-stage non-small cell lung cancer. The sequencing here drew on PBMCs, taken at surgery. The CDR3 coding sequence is TGTGCCAGCAGCCGGACAGGGTTCCAAGAGACCCAGTACTTC. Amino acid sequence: CASSRTGFQETQYF.